The clone carrying this TCR beta chain was seen a handful of times. Its antigen is not identified. Ipilimumab-mediated CTLA-4 blockade plus focal radiation was given to patients having chemo-refractory metastatic non-small-cell lung cancer. The CDR3 is made up of 13 amino acids. Trimming took 0 bases from V and 6 from J, leaving 10 bases between them. Germline V CDR1 and CDR2: SGHRS, YFSETQ. Method: immunoSEQ multiplex PCR; TCRdb's copy keeps in-frame clones and lacks some. The sample holds roughly 50,000 clones, 70% to 90% seen once. The source of the sample is a study of radiotherapy plus CTLA-4 blockade in lung cancer. Study-level information: Objective responses arose in approximately 19% of patients, and 25% to 40% experienced disease control.

Whole-study findings and limits: Interferon-beta, together with early blood T cell clone dynamics, reportedly best predicted response. Radiotherapy was combined with ipilimumab, and tumor-derived TCR clones then expanded in blood.

Sequencing used peripheral blood, obtained from a patient treated with radiotherapy plus ipilimumab. The TCR originated in a human donor with non-small cell lung cancer whose response to radiotherapy plus ipilimumab could not be evaluated. The J gene is TRBJ2-7, the V gene TRBV5-1; no clear D. Here the CDR3 reads CASSLAFGGEQYF. The CDR3 nucleotides read TGCGCCAGCAGCTTGGCCTTTGGCGGCGAGCAGTACTTC.